Listed below are T cell receptor beta chains from one sample, sequenced in a study of cytomegalovirus exposure and HLA in healthy donors. TCRdb's table, derived via immunoSEQ multiplex PCR, lists solely in-frame clones and lacks some. This table holds some 90,000 clones, roughly three quarters found once. Sequenced material: PBMCs. These receptor sequences come from a woman between 45 and 65 years old in good health and CMV-seropositive. Each CDR3 is given with its conserved first and last residue. The D gene is left open where the match is weak. Size values are once, few and many counts, or a class for expanded clones, and some rows have none.

D gene: .; clone size: .; V gene: TRBV7-9; J gene: TRBJ1-1; CDR3 protein: CSSSLSSTEAFF; CDR3 DNA: TGTTCCAGCAGCTTAAGCTCGACTGAAGCTTTCTTT
D gene: .; clone size: few; V gene: TRBV30; J gene: TRBJ1-1; CDR3 protein: CAWNGQRTEAFF; CDR3 DNA: TGTGCCTGGAACGGACAGAGGACTGAAGCTTTCTTT
D gene: TRBD2; clone size: once; V gene: TRBV19; J gene: TRBJ2-1; CDR3 protein: CASSIDSGAYNEQFF; CDR3 DNA: TGTGCCAGTAGTATCGATAGCGGGGCCTACAATGAGCAGTTCTTC
D gene: TRBD1; clone size: once; V gene: TRBV7-9; J gene: TRBJ1-6; CDR3 protein: CSSSPLTGERGSPLHF; CDR3 DNA: TGTTCCAGCAGCCCCCTGACAGGGGAGAGAGGATCACCCCTCCACTTT
D gene: .; clone size: .; V gene: TRBV28; J gene: TRBJ1-2; CDR3 protein: CASSLYGGNYGYTF; CDR3 DNA: TGTGCCAGCAGTTTATACGGCGGTAACTATGGCTACACCTTC
D gene: .; clone size: once; V gene: TRBV7-9; J gene: TRBJ1-2; CDR3 protein: CASSFRPPAPRDYGYTF; CDR3 DNA: TGTGCCAGCAGTTTTAGACCTCCCGCGCCCAGGGACTATGGCTACACCTTC
D gene: .; clone size: .; V gene: TRBV6-6; J gene: TRBJ2-3; CDR3 protein: CASTDTGTQYF; CDR3 DNA: TGTGCCAGCACGGATACGGGGACGCAGTATTTT
D gene: .; clone size: .; V gene: TRBV7-7; J gene: TRBJ2-2; CDR3 protein: CASSLGLGATGELFF; CDR3 DNA: TGTGCTAGCAGCTTGGGACTGGGTGCCACCGGGGAGCTGTTTTTT
D gene: TRBD1; clone size: .; V gene: TRBV2; J gene: TRBJ1-2; CDR3 protein: CASRAGTGEGPRLTF; CDR3 DNA: TGTGCCAGCAGAGCCGGGACAGGGGAAGGTCCTCGTCTCACCTTC
D gene: .; clone size: .; V gene: TRBV5-4; J gene: TRBJ2-3; CDR3 protein: CASSLRGIGTDTQYF; CDR3 DNA: TGTGCCAGCAGCTTAAGGGGGATAGGAACAGATACGCAGTATTTT
D gene: TRBD1; clone size: .; V gene: TRBV25-1; J gene: TRBJ1-6; CDR3 protein: CASSEFEVDRANSPLHF; CDR3 DNA: TGTGCCAGCAGTGAATTTGAGGTGGACAGGGCGAATTCACCCCTCCACTTT
D gene: .; clone size: .; V gene: TRBV27; J gene: TRBJ2-2; CDR3 protein: CASSQHESGGRTGELFF; CDR3 DNA: TGTGCCAGCAGTCAACACGAAAGCGGAGGGAGAACCGGGGAGCTGTTTTTT
D gene: TRBD1; clone size: .; V gene: TRBV9; J gene: TRBJ2-3; CDR3 protein: CASSTRSQGALDTQYF; CDR3 DNA: TGTGCCAGCAGCACCCGTTCCCAGGGGGCCTTAGATACGCAGTATTTT
D gene: .; clone size: .; V gene: TRBV19; J gene: TRBJ2-2; CDR3 protein: CASSSLRTENTGELFF; CDR3 DNA: TGTGCCAGTAGTTCCCTTAGGACAGAGAACACCGGGGAGCTGTTTTTT
D gene: .; clone size: .; V gene: TRBV5-1; J gene: TRBJ2-2; CDR3 protein: CASSPRQRSNTGELFF; CDR3 DNA: TGCGCCAGCAGCCCAAGACAGAGATCGAACACCGGGGAGCTGTTTTTT
D gene: TRBD1; clone size: .; V gene: TRBV5-1; J gene: TRBJ1-4; CDR3 protein: CASSSNPGTGEKLFF; CDR3 DNA: TGCGCCAGCAGCTCCAACCCCGGGACAGGGGAAAAACTGTTTTTT
D gene: TRBD1; clone size: once; V gene: TRBV7-9; J gene: TRBJ1-2; CDR3 protein: CSSRQQGGKYTF; CDR3 DNA: TGTTCCAGCAGGCAACAGGGGGGGAAGTACACCTTC
D gene: .; clone size: .; V gene: TRBV7-6; J gene: TRBJ2-2; CDR3 protein: CASSLESATYYPNTGELFF; CDR3 DNA: TGTGCCAGCAGCTTAGAGTCGGCCACGTACTACCCGAACACCGGGGAGCTGTTTTTT
D gene: TRBD1; clone size: .; V gene: TRBV7-8; J gene: TRBJ2-2; CDR3 protein: CASSYRTGGEGGELFF; CDR3 DNA: TGTGCCAGCAGCTATCGGACAGGGGGGGAAGGTGGGGAGCTGTTTTTT
D gene: TRBD1; clone size: .; V gene: TRBV7-9; J gene: TRBJ1-2; CDR3 protein: CASSRAGTGDSYGYTF; CDR3 DNA: TGTGCCAGCAGCCGGGCCGGGACAGGGGATAGCTATGGCTACACCTTC
D gene: TRBD1; clone size: .; V gene: TRBV15; J gene: TRBJ1-1; CDR3 protein: CATSQGQGNTEAFF; CDR3 DNA: TGTGCCACCAGCCAAGGACAGGGGAACACTGAAGCTTTCTTT
D gene: TRBD2; clone size: few; V gene: TRBV11-2; J gene: TRBJ2-7; CDR3 protein: CASSLGSGGVGYEQYF; CDR3 DNA: TGTGCCAGCAGCTTGGGATCGGGAGGGGTTGGCTACGAGCAGTACTTC
D gene: TRBD1; clone size: .; V gene: TRBV18; J gene: TRBJ1-3; CDR3 protein: CASSPGTGSGNTIYF; CDR3 DNA: TGTGCCAGCTCACCCGGGACAGGCTCCGGCAACACCATATATTTT
D gene: .; clone size: .; V gene: TRBV5-1; J gene: TRBJ1-4; CDR3 protein: CASNPQGFGEKLFF; CDR3 DNA: TGCGCCAGCAACCCCCAGGGGTTTGGCGAAAAACTGTTTTTT
D gene: .; clone size: .; V gene: TRBV5-4; J gene: TRBJ1-1; CDR3 protein: CASSLANRHMNTEAFF; CDR3 DNA: TGTGCCAGCAGCTTGGCAAACAGGCACATGAACACTGAAGCTTTCTTT
D gene: TRBD1; clone size: .; V gene: TRBV6-1; J gene: TRBJ1-2; CDR3 protein: CASSELGTALNYGYTF; CDR3 DNA: TGTGCCAGCAGTGAACTCGGGACAGCTCTAAACTATGGCTACACCTTC
D gene: TRBD1; clone size: .; V gene: TRBV10-1; J gene: TRBJ2-3; CDR3 protein: CASSGRTGAMRTDTQYF; CDR3 DNA: TGCGCCAGCAGTGGTAGGACAGGGGCTATGAGAACAGATACGCAGTATTTT
D gene: TRBD2; clone size: .; V gene: TRBV9; J gene: TRBJ2-1; CDR3 protein: CASSVLAGGREFF; CDR3 DNA: TGTGCCAGCAGCGTCTTAGCGGGGGGGCGGGAGTTCTTC
D gene: .; clone size: .; V gene: TRBV10-3; J gene: TRBJ1-1; CDR3 protein: CAISEVSRGATEAFF; CDR3 DNA: TGTGCCATCAGTGAGGTCAGCAGGGGAGCCACTGAAGCTTTCTTT
D gene: TRBD1; clone size: .; V gene: TRBV5-1; J gene: TRBJ2-5; CDR3 protein: CASSLGTGRQETQYF; CDR3 DNA: TGCGCCAGCAGCTTGGGGACAGGGAGGCAAGAGACCCAGTACTTC
D gene: TRBD1; clone size: .; V gene: TRBV5-4; J gene: TRBJ1-2; CDR3 protein: CASSLEGRQGEGYTF; CDR3 DNA: TGTGCCAGCAGCTTGGAAGGCCGACAGGGGGAGGGCTACACCTTC
D gene: .; clone size: .; V gene: TRBV6-6; J gene: TRBJ1-5; CDR3 protein: CASSYAGSNQPQHF; CDR3 DNA: TGTGCCAGCAGTTACGCCGGTTCCAATCAGCCCCAGCATTTT
D gene: .; clone size: .; V gene: TRBV7-9; J gene: TRBJ1-2; CDR3 protein: CSSSRLGRGDDYGYTF; CDR3 DNA: TGTTCCAGCAGCCGACTGGGTAGGGGCGATGACTATGGCTACACCTTC
D gene: .; clone size: .; V gene: TRBV6-6; J gene: TRBJ2-7; CDR3 protein: CASSSWRGDEQYF; CDR3 DNA: TGTGCCAGCAGCTCCTGGAGGGGTGACGAGCAGTACTTC
D gene: .; clone size: .; V gene: TRBV9; J gene: TRBJ2-5; CDR3 protein: CASSVEPGGETQYF; CDR3 DNA: TGTGCCAGCAGCGTAGAGCCTGGGGGGGAGACCCAGTACTTC
D gene: .; clone size: .; V gene: TRBV4-1; J gene: TRBJ1-5; CDR3 protein: CASSQGGVNNQPQHF; CDR3 DNA: TGCGCCAGCAGCCAAGGAGGAGTTAACAATCAGCCCCAGCATTTT
D gene: .; clone size: .; V gene: TRBV5-1; J gene: TRBJ2-1; CDR3 protein: CASSLAASISYNEQFF; CDR3 DNA: TGCGCCAGCAGCTTGGCCGCGTCCATCTCCTACAATGAGCAGTTCTTC
D gene: .; clone size: few; V gene: TRBV5-4; J gene: TRBJ1-2; CDR3 protein: CASNIRQMGGYTF; CDR3 DNA: TGTGCCAGCAACATTAGACAAATGGGTGGCTACACCTTC
D gene: TRBD1; clone size: few; V gene: TRBV5-4; J gene: TRBJ1-4; CDR3 protein: CASSSGTGQRKLFF; CDR3 DNA: TGTGCCAGCAGCTCCGGGACAGGCCAAAGGAAACTGTTTTTT
D gene: .; clone size: .; V gene: TRBV18; J gene: TRBJ2-7; CDR3 protein: CASSPESTEDEQYF; CDR3 DNA: TGTGCCAGCTCACCAGAGTCAACGGAGGACGAGCAGTACTTC
D gene: TRBD2; clone size: .; V gene: TRBV7-3; J gene: TRBJ2-3; CDR3 protein: CASSGLAGGSGSTDTQYF; CDR3 DNA: TGTGCCAGCAGCGGACTAGCGGGGGGTTCAGGCAGCACAGATACGCAGTATTTT
D gene: .; clone size: .; V gene: TRBV7-9; J gene: TRBJ2-1; CDR3 protein: CASSSSLAYNEQFF; CDR3 DNA: TGTGCCAGCAGCTCCAGTCTAGCCTACAATGAGCAGTTCTTC
D gene: .; clone size: .; V gene: TRBV12-5; J gene: TRBJ2-3; CDR3 protein: CASGLVLGDTQYF; CDR3 DNA: TGTGCTAGTGGTTTGGTACTCGGTGATACGCAGTATTTT
D gene: TRBD1; clone size: .; V gene: TRBV19; J gene: TRBJ1-3; CDR3 protein: CASSMAVQGIGNTIYF; CDR3 DNA: TGTGCCAGTAGTATGGCTGTACAGGGGATAGGAAACACCATATATTTT
D gene: TRBD1; clone size: .; V gene: TRBV7-8; J gene: TRBJ2-5; CDR3 protein: CASSKQGRQETQYF; CDR3 DNA: TGTGCCAGCAGCAAACAGGGGAGACAAGAGACCCAGTACTTC
D gene: .; clone size: .; V gene: TRBV28; J gene: TRBJ1-2; CDR3 protein: CASSPTGNYGYTF; CDR3 DNA: TGTGCCAGCAGTCCCACAGGGAACTATGGCTACACCTTC
D gene: TRBD1; clone size: .; V gene: TRBV12-5; J gene: TRBJ2-5; CDR3 protein: CASGLALGQGGETQYF; CDR3 DNA: TGTGCTAGTGGTTTGGCACTTGGACAGGGCGGAGAGACCCAGTACTTC
D gene: .; clone size: .; V gene: TRBV19; J gene: TRBJ1-2; CDR3 protein: CASRGFPDGHTF; CDR3 DNA: TGTGCCAGTAGGGGCTTTCCGGATGGCCACACCTTC
D gene: .; clone size: few; V gene: TRBV6-1; J gene: TRBJ2-1; CDR3 protein: CASSEAGGGLGSYNEQFF; CDR3 DNA: TGTGCCAGCAGTGAAGCGGGAGGGGGGCTGGGGTCCTACAATGAGCAGTTCTTC
D gene: .; clone size: .; V gene: TRBV7-2; J gene: TRBJ1-2; CDR3 protein: CASSLVSYGYTF; CDR3 DNA: TGTGCCAGCAGCTTAGTCAGCTATGGCTACACCTTC
D gene: .; clone size: .; V gene: TRBV6-6; J gene: TRBJ2-3; CDR3 protein: CASSYHDRTDTQYF; CDR3 DNA: TGTGCCAGCAGTTACCACGACAGGACAGATACGCAGTATTTT
D gene: TRBD2; clone size: .; V gene: TRBV5-1; J gene: TRBJ2-3; CDR3 protein: CASSLSGGSTDTQYF; CDR3 DNA: TGCGCCAGCAGCTTAAGCGGGGGTAGCACAGATACGCAGTATTTT